This TCR beta chain is drawn from a study of CD8 T cells in ankylosing spondylitis. TCRdb ran MiXCR on the 5' RACE reads and lists one entry per CDR3 protein. The table lists about 69,000 distinct CDR3 sequences, roughly 5.2% of them singletons, with over 2% in the top ten. Trimming took 5 bases from V and 7 from J, leaving 12 bases between them. Germline V CDR1 and CDR2: SGHTA, FQGNSA. The CDR3 extends over 14 amino acids. The gene calls are TRBV7-2 and TRBJ1-6, with no clear D. Input material: blood, either unsorted or a sorted T cell fraction (not recorded which). This TCR came from a male donor with ankylosing spondylitis or in good health (not recorded which). The CDR3 spells CASSPFQQNSPLHF. CDR3 coding DNA: TGTGCCAGCAGCCCCTTCCAGCAGAATTCACCCCTCCACTTT.